One and the same sample provided the 3 T cell receptor beta chains below, sequenced in a study of blood T cell repertoires in COVID-19. Produced via immunoSEQ multiplex PCR; TCRdb's table is partial and in-frame only. The data contain 62,000 or so clones, roughly nine tenths of them singletons. Material for sequencing was peripheral blood. These receptors originate from a man aged 45 to 65 with acute or convalescent COVID-19.

This chain connects TRBV19 to TRBJ1-6; D ambiguous. V was shortened by 2 bases and J by 5 bases, with 7 bases between the two germline ends. From germline, CDR1 is LNHDA and CDR2 SQIVND (reference sequence). The CDR3 sequence is 14 residues long. CDR3 coding DNA: TGTGCCAGTAGTATAAGACTGGATAATTCACCCCTCCACTTT. Encoded protein: CASSIRLDNSPLHF.

This chain links TRBV5-1 with TRBJ2-1; TRBD2 matches at 15 bases. Per the germline V gene, CDR1 is SGHRS and CDR2 is YFSETQ. There are 19 residues in the CDR3. The V gene end was trimmed by 4 bases and the J gene end by 0 bases; junction bases not matched to a gene: 8. CDR3 nucleotides: TGCGCCAGCAGCATCGGACTAGCGGGAGGGCCCAGCTCCTACAATGAGCAGTTCTTC. This translates into CASSIGLAGGPSSYNEQFF.

The chain has TRBV6-6 and TRBJ1-1; 8 nucleotides align to TRBD1. Germline CDR1 MNHNY, CDR2 SVGAGI (reference sequence). This CDR3 has 12 amino acids. The junction had 5 bases not matched to a gene; V was cut back by 5 bases and J by 9 bases. The CDR3 reads CASSLDRGKAFF. The CDR3 DNA follows: TGTGCCAGCAGTCTTGACAGGGGAAAAGCTTTCTTT.